Listed below are T cell receptor beta chains from one sample, sequenced in a study of CD8 T cells in ankylosing spondylitis. TCRdb called the 5' RACE reads again in MiXCR, with one record for every CDR3 protein. The table lists approximately 140,000 distinct CDR3 sequences, around 9.7% of them singletons. The sequencing input was blood, either unsorted or a sorted T cell fraction (not recorded which). The source is a male donor with ankylosing spondylitis or in good health (not recorded which). Both conserved end residues are trimmed from each CDR3.

V gene	J gene	CDR3 length	CDR3 protein
TRBV12-3/TRBV12-4	TRBJ1-4	12	ASTPTGGYEKLF
TRBV18	TRBJ2-7	13	ASSPSSQGTYEQY
TRBV5-1	TRBJ2-7	13	ASSLGQGIPYEQY
TRBV6-6	TRBJ2-5	11	ATLRKGSETQY
TRBV20-1	TRBJ2-5	10	SALANQETQY
TRBV15	TRBJ2-1	13	ATNAGTSWSNEQF
TRBV4-2	TRBJ1-4	16	ASSQDGKTGANNEKLF
TRBV25-1	TRBJ1-2	14	ASSESTGTHNYGYT
TRBV5-5	TRBJ2-7	11	ASSPSGVREQY
TRBV6-5	TRBJ2-2	14	ASSYSRGVQTGELF
TRBV4-1	TRBJ2-7	11	ASSQGPQYEQY
TRBV6-2/TRBV6-3	TRBJ2-5	11	ASNGDSTETQY
TRBV29-1	TRBJ2-7	7	SVIHEQY
TRBV20-1	TRBJ1-2	12	SALTASTNYGYT
TRBV30	TRBJ2-1	12	AWSERTPSDEQF
TRBV12-3/TRBV12-4	TRBJ2-2	14	ASSPLLAGGSGELF
TRBV12-3/TRBV12-4	TRBJ2-1	10	ASSYIYNEQF
TRBV7-2	TRBJ2-3	14	ASSLAVGGGTDTQY
TRBV4-2	TRBJ2-7	10	ASSQTLGWQY